The 4 T cell receptor beta chains in this list originate from one sample, sequenced in a study of control samples from healthy donors and cancer patients. Sequencing was performed with immunoSEQ multiplex PCR; in TCRdb, only in-frame clones are kept and a portion is missing. The sample records some 150,000 clones, 85% to 95% being singletons. Specimen: PBMCs. These receptors all come from a man between 60 and 70 years old with colorectal cancer.

The V gene is TRBV2, the J gene TRBJ1-1; 8 nucleotides line up with TRBD1. The ends lost 6 bases at V and 6 bases at J; junction bases unmatched: 3. Germline values: CDR1 SNHLY, CDR2 FYNNEI. The CDR3 consists of 12 residues. CDR3 nucleotide sequence: TGTGCCAGCAGGGGACAGGTCCCTGAAGCTTTCTTT. It encodes CASRGQVPEAFF.

J is TRBJ2-7 and V is TRBV10-3, with 9 bases lining up with TRBD1. The CDR3 loop spans 16 amino acids. The germline gives CDR1 ENHRY, CDR2 SYGVKD. V lost 1 base and J lost 2; bases outside the gene matches: 6. The CDR3 DNA reads as TGTGCCATCAGTGAGTTGGGACAGGGTTGGCCCTACGAGCAGTACTTC. This translates into CAISELGQGWPYEQYF.

This chain links TRBV11-3 with TRBJ2-2; unclear D gene. Trimming stripped 2 bases from V and 0 bases from J, with 4 bases between. Per the germline V gene, CDR1 is SGHNT and CDR2 is YENEEA. This CDR3 region has 14 residues. The DNA of the CDR3 is TGTGCCAGCAGCTTACAATCGAACACCGGGGAGCTGTTTTTT. This encodes CASSLQSNTGELFF. Full variable domain (rest looked up from reference TRBV11-3 and TRBJ2-2): EAGVVQSPRYKIIEKKQPVAFWCNPISGHNTLYWYLQNLGQGPELLIRYENEEAVDDSQLPKDRFSAERLKGVDSTLKIQPAELGDSAVYLCASSLQSNTGELFFGEGSRLTVL.

The chain is built from TRBV9 and TRBJ2-3; TRBD2 might be the D (6 bases). Germline values: CDR1 SGDLS, CDR2 YYNGEE. There are 15 residues in the CDR3. V gave up 0 bases and J gave up 3 bases, with 11 bases separating them. CDR3 amino acids: CASSVGNSGTDTQYF. For the CDR3, the DNA is TGTGCCAGCAGCGTAGGAAATAGCGGTACAGATACGCAGTATTTT.